This T cell receptor beta chain was found in a study of blood T cells in healthy people across ages (dated by TCRdb to 2014 to 2015). With respect to the entire study: In model experiments, roughly one uniquely barcoded TCR beta cDNA molecule per two T cells was captured by template switching. To track age-related changes in TCR beta repertoire diversity, the study relied on deep sequencing normalized with unique cDNA molecular identifiers. Donors were grouped into four age groups: young (average roughly 15 years), middle-aged (39), aged (around 62) and long-lived (roughly 80). To avoid experimental bias, donors of different ages were spread randomly across the sequencing lanes. Two additional independent replicas of 1 million unique cDNA reads from the same blood draw were analyzed for two donors (one aged 18 to 29 and one aged 80 or older). Overall results and qualifications from the work: Compared with the aged group, the long-lived group had more naive CD4+ T cells, fewer expanded clones and increased TCR diversity, suggesting age selection. Estimates of total diversity based on one million sequenced T cells were regarded as lower bounds and as underestimates. Observed TCR beta diversity per million T cells fell roughly linearly with age, and a significant reduction was already apparent by age approximately 41. Since profiling was done on bulk unsorted PBMCs, naive and antigen-experienced compartments could not be conclusively compared. Because the CMV infection status of the donors was unknown, age-related changes in expanded clonotypes may potentially have been confounded. The percentage of naive T cells measured by flow cytometry correlated strongly with observed TCR beta diversity.

Turning to this clonotype: What this receptor recognizes is not known. No qualities accompany the bases; no much larger clone lies one base away.

The method behind the library was 5' RACE. The instrument was an Illumina HiSeq 2500. A second roughly 7 to 12 cycle PCR used a sample-barcoded 5' primer and a J-beta primer mix. A unique molecular identifier was introduced onto each TCR beta cDNA molecule by a template-switch 5' adaptor carrying 12 random nucleotides. Each sample yielded at least 2.5 million CDR3-containing paired-end reads. The Mint cDNA synthesis kit, primed by a TRBC-specific oligonucleotide, was used to synthesize first-strand cDNA from all RNA. After uracil-DNA glycosylase treatment, a first 18-cycle PCR used universal primers M1SS and BC2_uni_R on all cDNA. On the authors' methods: For normalization, 1 million high-quality reads were randomly selected from each sample, with every read carrying a distinct molecular identifier. Reads with shared molecular identifiers were discarded instead of being binned into consensus sequences. MiTCR, set to a Q25 quality threshold and the strictest error-elimination algorithm, was used for CDR3 identification, clonotype clustering and error correction. Lower-bound total TCR beta diversity was estimated with a nonparametric unseen species model using Euler transformation. TCRdb reprocessing: public reads trimmed at Q25 with fastp, clones called with MiXCR, in-frame beta chains kept. Records with the same CDR3 protein are collapsed into one entry carrying the most frequent genes and DNA. The V and J calls come from TCRdb's annotation, not from the publication. Counted in this sample were about 1,500,000 distinct CDR3 sequences; 40% to 50% of them appeared once. Roughly 7.7% of the sample belongs to the ten largest clones.

The donors were 40 or so Caucasian individuals from Russia, aged roughly 6 to 100 years, who were systemically healthy. Each donor gave ten milliliters of peripheral blood, drawn into EDTA-treated Vacutainer tubes. Ficoll-Paque density-gradient centrifugation was used to isolate PBMCs, with at least 6.5 million obtained per sample. Trizol reagent was used to extract total RNA from PBMCs, with at least 6 micrograms per sample. Naive CD45RAhigh/CD27high T cell percentages were measured by flow cytometry on a PBMC aliquot from every donor. Material: blood. This TCR was recovered from a woman between 18 and 29 years old in good health.

The CDR3 region: CATSRGVQETQYF. Here is the DNA: TGTGCCACCAGCAGGGGGGTACAGGAGACCCAGTACTTC. In this chain, TRBV15 is recombined with TRBJ2-5; the D match is possibly TRBD1 or TRBD2, with 5 bases aligned in each. CDR1 and CDR2 were assigned from the germline V gene (reference sequence) as LNHNV and YYDKDF. Spanning cysteine to phenylalanine, the CDR3 consists of 13 amino acids. Only the CDR3 DNA stays, 39 bases, in frame from base 1. Trimming removed 3 bases from V and 5 bases from J, leaving 10 bases between the germline ends. Supplemented by the reference TRBV15 and TRBJ2-5 proteins around the CDR3, the complete variable domain is DAMVIQNPRYQVTQFGKPVTLSCSQTLNHNVMYWYQQKSSQAPKLLFHYYDKDFNNEADTPDNFQSRRPNTSFCFLDIRSPGLGDTAMYLCATSRGVQETQYFGPGTRLLVL.